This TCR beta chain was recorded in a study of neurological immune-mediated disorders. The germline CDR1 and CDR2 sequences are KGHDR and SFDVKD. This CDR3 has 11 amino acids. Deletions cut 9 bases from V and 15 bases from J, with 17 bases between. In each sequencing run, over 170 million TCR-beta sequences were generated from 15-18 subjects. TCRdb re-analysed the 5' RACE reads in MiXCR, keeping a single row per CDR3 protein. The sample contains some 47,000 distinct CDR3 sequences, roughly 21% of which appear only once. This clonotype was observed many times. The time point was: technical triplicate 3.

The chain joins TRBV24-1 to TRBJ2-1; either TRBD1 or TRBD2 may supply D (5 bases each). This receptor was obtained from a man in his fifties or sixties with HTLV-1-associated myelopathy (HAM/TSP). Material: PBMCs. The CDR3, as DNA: TGTGCCACCCAGGGCCGGGACGCCCTGTTCTTC. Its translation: CATQGRDALFF.